This T cell receptor beta chain was recorded in a study of vaccination effects on CD4 cells after COVID-19 (dated by TCRdb to 2021 to 2024). At the level of the whole study: Across the study, the median time from the second dose to post-vaccine sampling was 72 days (range 14 to 241). The full study included 9 to 10 COVID-19 convalescent patients and a few SARS-CoV-2-naive healthy vaccine recipients. In the study, cultures from other donors were sequenced using the Oncomine TCR Beta short-read assay on an Illumina iSeq 100. The study compared SARS-CoV-2 spike-specific CD4+ TCR repertoires before and after mRNA vaccination in COVID-19 convalescent patients and infection-naive vaccine recipients.

The library was obtained by the immunoSEQ multiplex PCR assay. DNA from the CD4+ T cells that had been cultured and isolated underwent TCR beta CDR3 sequencing. For the original study's pipeline: The analysis removed non-productive TCR sequences, trimmed reads to the CDR3 region, and retained only CDR3s that were 7 or more amino acids long. Antigen-specific clonotypes were identified using the MANAFEST web app by comparison of expansion in peptide wells against reference cultures. To count as positive, a clone had to show expansion at FDR<0.05 compared with the reference and with all other wells, an odds ratio above 5, and a frequency above 0.1% in two replicate wells. Clonotypes significantly expanded in SARS-CoV-2 spike wells and in at least one common cold coronavirus spike condition were defined as cross-reactive. Levenshtein distance calculated with the stringdist R package was used to assess CDR3 similarity, and unrooted trees were constructed with ape in R 3.6.1. The immuneACCESS repertoire file appears here via TCRdb, limited to in-frame rearrangements. These files lack a portion of the clones; in checked studies, under half of the deficit traces to unresolved V genes, and the cause of the others is not known. That table is the source of V, J and clone size, and D and trimming were worked out from the DNA. Recorded for this sample are fewer than 40,000 clones; about 80% of them occurred a single time. Just under 2% of the sample goes to the ten largest clones.

What the authors observed across the whole study: In healthy vaccine recipients, vaccine-induced clones were almost all SARS-CoV-2 mono-reactive, with only 1 of 255 being cross-reactive with common cold coronaviruses. Clones induced by infection and clones induced by vaccination both contracted markedly at late timepoints after vaccination, which fits with T cell responses waning over time. Only a small number of convalescent patients were included, and no early post-infection timepoints were available, which limited the study.

In the ViraFEST assay, PBMC were stimulated with viral peptide pools, and antigen-specific CD4+ T cell clonotypes were then identified by expansion using TCR sequencing. After 10 to 11 days of culture, CD4+ T cells were isolated with the EasySep CD4+ T cell isolation kit. Each participant got two doses of an mRNA SARS-CoV-2 vaccine, either BNT162b2 or mRNA-1273. None of the healthy vaccine recipients had a prior SARS-CoV-2 infection, which was confirmed by nucleocapsid antibody tests that came back negative both before and after vaccination. Some 2 million PBMC per well were cultured with around 9.8 ug/ml peptides in IMDM containing around 4.6% human AB serum, roughly 10 IU/ml IL-2 and gentamicin. On days 3 and 7, half of the culture medium was replaced with fresh IL-2-containing medium. Each peptide stimulation condition was cultured in triplicate wells unless otherwise noted. Using Ficoll-Paque Plus gradient centrifugation, PBMC were separated from whole blood and then either used fresh or cryopreserved at -140C. The spike proteins of SARS-CoV-2 and of the common cold coronaviruses HCoV-NL63, HCoV-OC43 and HCoV-229E were spanned by overlapping peptide pools. The QIAamp micro DNA kit was used to extract genomic DNA from the cultured CD4+ T cells.

For this clone: Its cognate antigen has yet to be identified. No quality values exist for individual bases; no much larger clone is one base distant.

The germline V gene yields SGHTS for CDR1 and YDEGEE for CDR2. V and J are trimmed by 4 bases and 2 bases, and the gene matches miss 8 bases of the junction. The CDR3 sequence holds 15 residues, the cysteine and phenylalanine included. Only CDR3 DNA remains: 45 bases, in frame from the first base. This receptor was taken from a human donor who received a COVID-19 vaccine. Some clones in this sample may be carry-over from other donors' samples. Rearrangement joined TRBV5-8 to TRBJ2-5, with 7 bases in between that match TRBD2. The sample was CD4+ T cells from PBMCs cultured with HCoV-NL63 spike peptides, taken after COVID-19 vaccination. The sample's cell subset or site label, in plain terms: HCoV-NL63 spike overlapping peptide pool stimulation. The CDR3 protein sequence reads: CASSPRRGLQETQYF. The DNA is TGTGCCAGCAGCCCCCGGCGGGGACTACAAGAGACCCAGTACTTC.